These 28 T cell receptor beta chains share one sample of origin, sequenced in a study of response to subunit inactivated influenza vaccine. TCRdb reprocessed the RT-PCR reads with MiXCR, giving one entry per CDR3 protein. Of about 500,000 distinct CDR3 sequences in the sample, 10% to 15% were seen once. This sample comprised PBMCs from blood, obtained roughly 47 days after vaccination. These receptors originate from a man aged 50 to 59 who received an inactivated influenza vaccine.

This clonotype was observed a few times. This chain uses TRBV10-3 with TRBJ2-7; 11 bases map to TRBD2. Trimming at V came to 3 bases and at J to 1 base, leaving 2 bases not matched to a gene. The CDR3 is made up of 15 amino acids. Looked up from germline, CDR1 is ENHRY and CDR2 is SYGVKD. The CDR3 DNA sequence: TGTGCCATCAGTGATAGGACTAGCGGGTCCTACGAGCAGTACTTC. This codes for CAISDRTSGSYEQYF.

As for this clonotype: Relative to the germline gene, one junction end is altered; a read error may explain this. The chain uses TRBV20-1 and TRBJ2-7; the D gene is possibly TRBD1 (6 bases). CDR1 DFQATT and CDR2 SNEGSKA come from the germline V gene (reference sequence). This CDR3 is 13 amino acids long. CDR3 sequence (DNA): TGCAGTGCTAGGGGCAGGGGTTCCTACGAGCAGTGCTTC. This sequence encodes CSARGRGSYEQCF.

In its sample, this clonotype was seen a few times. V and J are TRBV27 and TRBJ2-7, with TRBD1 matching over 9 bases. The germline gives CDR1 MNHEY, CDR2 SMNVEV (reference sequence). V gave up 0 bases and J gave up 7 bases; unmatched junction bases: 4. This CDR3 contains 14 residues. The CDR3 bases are TGTGCCAGCAGTTTATCGACAGGGGGTGAGGAGCAGTACTTC. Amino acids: CASSLSTGGEEQYF.

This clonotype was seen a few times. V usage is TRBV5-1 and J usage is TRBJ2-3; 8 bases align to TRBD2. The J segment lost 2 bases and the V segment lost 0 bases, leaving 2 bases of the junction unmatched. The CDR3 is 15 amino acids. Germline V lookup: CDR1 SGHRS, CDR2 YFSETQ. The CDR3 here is CASSLDGRVTDTQYF. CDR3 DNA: TGCGCCAGCAGCTTGGACGGGAGGGTCACAGATACGCAGTATTTT.

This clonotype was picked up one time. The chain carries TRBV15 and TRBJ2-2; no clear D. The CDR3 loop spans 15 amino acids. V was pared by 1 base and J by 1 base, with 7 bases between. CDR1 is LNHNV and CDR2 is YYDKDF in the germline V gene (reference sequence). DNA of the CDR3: TGTGCCACCAGCAGAGGATGGGGGAACACCGGGGAGCTGTTTTTT. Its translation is CATSRGWGNTGELFF.

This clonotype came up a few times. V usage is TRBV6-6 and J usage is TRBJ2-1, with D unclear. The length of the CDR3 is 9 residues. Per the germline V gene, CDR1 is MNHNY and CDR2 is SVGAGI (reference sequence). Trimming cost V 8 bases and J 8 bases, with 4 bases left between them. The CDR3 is CASGHEQFF. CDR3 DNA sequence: TGTGCCAGCGGGCATGAGCAGTTCTTC.

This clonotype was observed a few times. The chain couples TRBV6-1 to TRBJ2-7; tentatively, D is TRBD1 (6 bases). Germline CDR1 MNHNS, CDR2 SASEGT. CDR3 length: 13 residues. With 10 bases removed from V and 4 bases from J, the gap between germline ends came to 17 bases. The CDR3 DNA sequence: TGTGCCACCCGACGGGTACAGGGATACGAGCAGTACTTC. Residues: CATRRVQGYEQYF.

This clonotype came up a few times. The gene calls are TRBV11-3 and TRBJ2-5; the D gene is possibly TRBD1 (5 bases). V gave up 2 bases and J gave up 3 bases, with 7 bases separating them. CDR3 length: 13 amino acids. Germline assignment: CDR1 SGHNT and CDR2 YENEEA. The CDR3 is CASSLQGKETQYF. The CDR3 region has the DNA TGTGCCAGCAGCTTACAGGGTAAAGAGACCCAGTACTTC.

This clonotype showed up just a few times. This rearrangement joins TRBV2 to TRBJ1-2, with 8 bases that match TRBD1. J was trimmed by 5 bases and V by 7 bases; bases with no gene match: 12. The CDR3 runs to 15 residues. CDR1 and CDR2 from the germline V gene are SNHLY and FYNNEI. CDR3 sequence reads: CASTLLPGGLYGYTF. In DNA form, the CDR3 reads TGTGCCAGCACCCTCCTCCCAGGGGGCCTTTATGGCTACACCTTC. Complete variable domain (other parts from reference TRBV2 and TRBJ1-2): EPEVTQTPSHQVTQMGQEVILRCVPISNHLYFYWYRQILGQKVEFLVSFYNNEISEKSEIFDDQFSVERPDGSNFTLKIRSTKLEDSAMYFCASTLLPGGLYGYTFGSGTRLTVV.

The CDR3 loop is CASTPQGQGNQPQHF. In DNA, the CDR3 is TGTGCCAGCACCCCCCAGGGGCAGGGGAATCAGCCCCAGCATTTT. This chain links TRBV2 with TRBJ1-5; tentative D call: TRBD1 (6 bases). The CDR3 is made up of 15 amino acids. Germline V gene lookup returns CDR1 SNHLY and CDR2 FYNNEI. The V end was cut by 7 bases, the J end by 4 bases, with 17 bases between.

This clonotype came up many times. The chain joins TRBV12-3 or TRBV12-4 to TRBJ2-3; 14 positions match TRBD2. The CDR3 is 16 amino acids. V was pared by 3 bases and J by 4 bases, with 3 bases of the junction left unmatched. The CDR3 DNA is TGTGCCAGCAGTTTGGGGGGACTAGCGGGAGCAGATACGCAGTATTTT. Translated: CASSLGGLAGADTQYF.

CDR3 residues: CATSRDLAEAFF. CDR3 coding DNA: TGTGCCACCAGCAGAGATCTCGCTGAAGCTTTCTTT. The V and J genes are TRBV15 and TRBJ1-1, with D hard to call. CDR3 length: 12 residues. V was shortened by 0 bases and J by 6 bases, with 5 bases between the two germline ends. Looked up from germline, CDR1 is LNHNV and CDR2 is YYDKDF (reference sequence).

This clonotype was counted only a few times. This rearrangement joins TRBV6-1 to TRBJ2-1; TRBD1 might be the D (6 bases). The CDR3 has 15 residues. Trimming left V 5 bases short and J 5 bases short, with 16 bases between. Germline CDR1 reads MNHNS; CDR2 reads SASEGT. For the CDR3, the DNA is TGTGCCAGCAGTCTCGCCGGGACAACGAACAATGAGCAGTTCTTC. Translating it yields CASSLAGTTNNEQFF.

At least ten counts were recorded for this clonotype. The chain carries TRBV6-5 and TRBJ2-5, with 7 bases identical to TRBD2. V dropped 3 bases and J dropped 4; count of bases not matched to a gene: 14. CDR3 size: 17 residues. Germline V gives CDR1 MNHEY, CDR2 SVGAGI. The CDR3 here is CASSYFKWGGSRETQYF. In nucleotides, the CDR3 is TGTGCCAGCAGTTATTTCAAATGGGGGGGGAGTCGAGAGACCCAGTACTTC.

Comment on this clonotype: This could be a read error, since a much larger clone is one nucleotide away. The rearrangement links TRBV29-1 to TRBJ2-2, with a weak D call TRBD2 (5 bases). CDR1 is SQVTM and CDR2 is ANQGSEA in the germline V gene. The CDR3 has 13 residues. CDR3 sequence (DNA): TGCAGCGTTGAGTCGAGTAACACCGGGGAGCTGTCTTTT. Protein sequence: CSVESSNTGELSF.

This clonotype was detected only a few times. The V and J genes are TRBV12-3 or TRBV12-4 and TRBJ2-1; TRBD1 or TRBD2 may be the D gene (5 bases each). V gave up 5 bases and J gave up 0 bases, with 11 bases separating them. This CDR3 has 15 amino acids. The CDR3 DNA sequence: TGTGCCAGCAGTCCCGGGACGTTCTCCTACAATGAGCAGTTCTTC. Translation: CASSPGTFSYNEQFF.

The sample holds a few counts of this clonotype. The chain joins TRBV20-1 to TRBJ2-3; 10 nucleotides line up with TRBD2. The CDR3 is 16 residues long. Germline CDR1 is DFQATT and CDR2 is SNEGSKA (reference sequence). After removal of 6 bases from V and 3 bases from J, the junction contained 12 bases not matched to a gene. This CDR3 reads CSAQVLAGARTDTQYF. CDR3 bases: TGCAGTGCCCAGGTTCTAGCGGGAGCCCGGACAGATACGCAGTATTTT.

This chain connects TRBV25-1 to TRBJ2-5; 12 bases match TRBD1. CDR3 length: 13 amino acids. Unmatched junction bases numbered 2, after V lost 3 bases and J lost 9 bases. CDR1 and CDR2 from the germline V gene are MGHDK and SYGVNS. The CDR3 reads CASSEGDRGPQYF. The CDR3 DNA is TGTGCCAGCAGTGAGGGGGACAGGGGGCCCCAGTACTTC.

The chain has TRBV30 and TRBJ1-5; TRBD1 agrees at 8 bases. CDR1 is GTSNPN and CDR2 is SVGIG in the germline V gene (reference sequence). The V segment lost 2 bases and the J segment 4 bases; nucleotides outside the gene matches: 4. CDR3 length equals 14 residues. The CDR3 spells CAWSLGTGNQPQHF. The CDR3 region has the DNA TGTGCCTGGAGTCTCGGGACAGGAAATCAGCCCCAGCATTTT. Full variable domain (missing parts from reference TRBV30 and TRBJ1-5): SQTIHQWPATLVQPVGSPLSLECTVEGTSNPNLYWYRQAAGRGLQLLFYSVGIGQISSEVPQNLSASRPQDRQFILSSKKLLLSDSGFYLCAWSLGTGNQPQHFGDGTRLSIL.

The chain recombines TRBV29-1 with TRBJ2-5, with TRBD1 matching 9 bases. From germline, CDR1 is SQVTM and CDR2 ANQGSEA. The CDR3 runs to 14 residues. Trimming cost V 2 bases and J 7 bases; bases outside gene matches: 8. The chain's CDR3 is CSVETGGVYWTQYF. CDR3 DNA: TGCAGCGTTGAAACAGGGGGCGTTTATTGGACCCAGTACTTC.

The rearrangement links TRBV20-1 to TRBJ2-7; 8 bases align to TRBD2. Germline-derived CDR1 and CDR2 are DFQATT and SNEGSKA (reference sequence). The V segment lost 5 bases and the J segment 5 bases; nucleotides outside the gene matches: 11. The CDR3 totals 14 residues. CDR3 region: CSAQPGLGINEQYF. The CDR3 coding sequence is TGCAGTGCTCAACCGGGACTAGGAATTAACGAGCAGTACTTC.

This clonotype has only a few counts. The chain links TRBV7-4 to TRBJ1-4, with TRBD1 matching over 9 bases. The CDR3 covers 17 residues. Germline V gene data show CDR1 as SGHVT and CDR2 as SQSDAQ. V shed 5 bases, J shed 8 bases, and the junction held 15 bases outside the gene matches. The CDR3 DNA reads TGTGCCAGCAGCCCCGGGACAGGGAGGCCTCAGTACGAAAAACTGTTTTTT. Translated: CASSPGTGRPQYEKLFF. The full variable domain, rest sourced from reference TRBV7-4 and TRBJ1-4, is GAGVSQSPRYKVAKRGRDVALRCDSISGHVTLYWYRQTLGQGSEVLTYSQSDAQRDKSGRPSGRFSAERPERSVSTLKIQRTEQGDSAVYLCASSPGTGRPQYEKLFFGSGTQLSVL.

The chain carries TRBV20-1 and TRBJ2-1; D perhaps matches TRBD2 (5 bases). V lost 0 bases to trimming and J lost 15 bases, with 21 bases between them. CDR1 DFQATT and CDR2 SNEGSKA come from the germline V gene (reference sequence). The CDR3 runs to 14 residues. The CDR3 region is CSARDRTVGAEWFF. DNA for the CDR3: TGCAGTGCTAGAGATAGGACGGTGGGAGCAGAGTGGTTCTTC.

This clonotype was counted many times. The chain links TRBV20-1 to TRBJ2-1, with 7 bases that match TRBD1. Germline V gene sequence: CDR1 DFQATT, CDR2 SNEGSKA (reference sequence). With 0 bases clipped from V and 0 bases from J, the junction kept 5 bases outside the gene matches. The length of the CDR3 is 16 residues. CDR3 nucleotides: TGCAGTGCTAGAGACGACAGGGTAAGCTCCTACAATGAGCAGTTCTTC. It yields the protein CSARDDRVSSYNEQFF.

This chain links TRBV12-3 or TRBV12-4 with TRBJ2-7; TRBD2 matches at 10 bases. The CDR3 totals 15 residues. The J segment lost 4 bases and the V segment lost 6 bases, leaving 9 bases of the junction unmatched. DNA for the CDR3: TGTGCCAGCAGCCCCCCCCTAGCGGGGGCATACGAGCAGTACTTC. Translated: CASSPPLAGAYEQYF.

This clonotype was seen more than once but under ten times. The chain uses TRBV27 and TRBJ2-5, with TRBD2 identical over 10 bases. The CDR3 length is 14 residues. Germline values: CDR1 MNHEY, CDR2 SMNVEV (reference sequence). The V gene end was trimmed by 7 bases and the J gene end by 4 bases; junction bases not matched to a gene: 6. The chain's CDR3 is CASKPLAGAETQYF. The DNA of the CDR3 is TGTGCCAGCAAGCCCCTAGCGGGAGCAGAGACCCAGTACTTC.

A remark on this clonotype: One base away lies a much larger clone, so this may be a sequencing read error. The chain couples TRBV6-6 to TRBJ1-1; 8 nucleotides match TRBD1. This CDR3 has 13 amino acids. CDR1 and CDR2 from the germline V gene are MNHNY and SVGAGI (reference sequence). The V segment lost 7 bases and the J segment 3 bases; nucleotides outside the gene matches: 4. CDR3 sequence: CASNADRDTEAFF. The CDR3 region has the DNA TGTGCCAGCAATGCGGACAGGGACACTGAAGCTTTCTTT.

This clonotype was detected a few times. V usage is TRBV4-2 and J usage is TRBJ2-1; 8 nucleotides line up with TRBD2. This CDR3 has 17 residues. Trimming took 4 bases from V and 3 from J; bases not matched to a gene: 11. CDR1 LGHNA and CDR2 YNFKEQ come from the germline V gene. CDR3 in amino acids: CASSLEAVAGRYNEQFF. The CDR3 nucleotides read TGTGCCAGCAGCCTGGAAGCGGTAGCGGGGCGCTACAATGAGCAGTTCTTC.